This T cell receptor (beta chain) was sequenced in a study of cytomegalovirus exposure and HLA in healthy donors. Findings and caveats of the study: Cytomegalovirus-associated TCR beta chains were listed, numbering approximately 150. What a later analysis showed was that several of the most significant clusters appeared linked to common viral pathogens. The authors judged a highly shared variant cluster likely a sequencing artifact.

In regard to this clone: Its antigen is currently unknown.

Deletions cut 0 bases from V and 4 bases from J, with 5 bases between. CDR1 and CDR2 from the germline V gene are SGHTS and YDEGEE. The CDR3 extends over 13 amino acids. PCR involved 60 Vbeta and 13 Jbeta primers. TCRdb's table, derived via immunoSEQ multiplex PCR, lists solely in-frame clones and lacks some. The data contain some 210,000 clones, approximately 80% of them seen just once; the ten biggest clones take up roughly a tenth. The source is a woman aged 50 to 60 in good health and CMV-seropositive. The chain joins TRBV5-8 to TRBJ2-1; no definite D call. Sequencing used PBMCs. In nucleotides, the CDR3 is TGTGCCAGCAGCTTGGAAACATACAATGAGCAGTTCTTC. This sequence encodes CASSLETYNEQFF. Looking up the rest from reference TRBV5-8 and TRBJ2-1 gives the full variable domain: EAGVTQSPTHLIKTRGQQATLRCSPISGHTSVYWYQQALGLGLQFLLWYDEGEERNRGNFPPRFSGRQFPNYSSELNVNALELEDSALYLCASSLETYNEQFFGPGTRLTVL.